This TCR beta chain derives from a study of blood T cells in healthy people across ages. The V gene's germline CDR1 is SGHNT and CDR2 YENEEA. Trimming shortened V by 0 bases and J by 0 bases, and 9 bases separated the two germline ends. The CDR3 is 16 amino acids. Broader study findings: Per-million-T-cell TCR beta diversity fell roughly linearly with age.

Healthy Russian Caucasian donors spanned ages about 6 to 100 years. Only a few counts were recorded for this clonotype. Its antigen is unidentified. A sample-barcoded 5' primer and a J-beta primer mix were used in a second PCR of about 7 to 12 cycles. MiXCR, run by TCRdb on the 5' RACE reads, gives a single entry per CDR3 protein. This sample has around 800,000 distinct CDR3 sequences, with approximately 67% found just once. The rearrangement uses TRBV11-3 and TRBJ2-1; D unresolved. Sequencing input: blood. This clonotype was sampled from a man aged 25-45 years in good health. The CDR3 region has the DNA TGTGCCAGCAGCTTAGATTCCGGAAGCTCCTACAATGAGCAGTTCTTC. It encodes CASSLDSGSSYNEQFF.